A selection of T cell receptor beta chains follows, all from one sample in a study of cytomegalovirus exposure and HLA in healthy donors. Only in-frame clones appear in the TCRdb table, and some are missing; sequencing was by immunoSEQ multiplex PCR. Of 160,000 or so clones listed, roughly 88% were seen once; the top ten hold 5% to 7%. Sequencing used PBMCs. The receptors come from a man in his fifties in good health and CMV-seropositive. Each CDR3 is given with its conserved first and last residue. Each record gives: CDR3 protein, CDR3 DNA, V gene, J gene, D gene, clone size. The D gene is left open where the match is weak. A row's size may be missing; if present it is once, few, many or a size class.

CDR3aa: CASSFGLAGGIEQFF
CDR3nt: TGTGCCAGCAGCTTTGGACTAGCGGGAGGAATTGAGCAGTTCTTC
v_gene: TRBV7-3
j_gene: TRBJ2-1
d_gene: TRBD2
abundance: -

CDR3aa: CASSPYRLAGTPSTDTQYF
CDR3nt: TGTGCCAGCAGCCCCTACAGACTAGCGGGGACTCCTAGCACAGATACGCAGTATTTT
v_gene: TRBV7-8
j_gene: TRBJ2-3
d_gene: TRBD2
abundance: -

CDR3aa: CASSTSISGGASLGETQYF
CDR3nt: TGTGCCAGCAGCACCAGCATTAGCGGGGGGGCCTCATTAGGAGAGACCCAGTACTTC
v_gene: TRBV5-4
j_gene: TRBJ2-5
d_gene: TRBD2
abundance: once

CDR3aa: CASSKGDYGTDTQYF
CDR3nt: TGTGCCAGCTCGAAAGGGGACTACGGCACAGATACGCAGTATTTT
v_gene: TRBV2
j_gene: TRBJ2-3
d_gene: TRBD2
abundance: -

CDR3aa: CASTYSVNTEAFF
CDR3nt: TGTGCCAGTACGTACAGTGTGAACACTGAAGCTTTCTTT
v_gene: TRBV19
j_gene: TRBJ1-1
d_gene: -
abundance: -

CDR3aa: CASSALLAGNTDTQYF
CDR3nt: TGTGCCAGCAGTGCCCTGTTAGCGGGGAACACAGATACGCAGTATTTT
v_gene: TRBV27
j_gene: TRBJ2-3
d_gene: TRBD2
abundance: -

CDR3aa: CASSLAGGGNSPLHF
CDR3nt: TGTGCCAGCAGCTTAGCTGGGGGCGGGAATTCACCCCTCCACTTT
v_gene: TRBV7-2
j_gene: TRBJ1-6
d_gene: -
abundance: -

CDR3aa: CASGQGMNTEAFF
CDR3nt: TGCGCCAGTGGACAGGGAATGAACACTGAAGCTTTCTTT
v_gene: TRBV5-1
j_gene: TRBJ1-1
d_gene: TRBD1
abundance: -

CDR3aa: CASSVLAGEKETQYF
CDR3nt: TGTGCCAGCAGCGTTTTAGCGGGGGAGAAAGAGACCCAGTACTTC
v_gene: TRBV9
j_gene: TRBJ2-5
d_gene: TRBD2
abundance: -

CDR3aa: CSSSSSTGGVGETQYF
CDR3nt: TGTTCCAGCAGCTCCTCGACTGGCGGGGTGGGAGAGACCCAGTACTTC
v_gene: TRBV7-9
j_gene: TRBJ2-5
d_gene: -
abundance: few

CDR3aa: CATSSFGGGQDTQYF
CDR3nt: TGTGCCACCAGCTCCTTTGGGGGGGGCCAAGATACGCAGTATTTT
v_gene: TRBV15
j_gene: TRBJ2-3
d_gene: -
abundance: -

CDR3aa: CASSPRSSGVQETQYF
CDR3nt: TGCGCCAGCAGTCCTCGATCTAGCGGGGTCCAAGAGACCCAGTACTTC
v_gene: TRBV5-1
j_gene: TRBJ2-5
d_gene: TRBD2
abundance: -

CDR3aa: CASSAGTGGNYEQYF
CDR3nt: TGTGCCAGTAGTGCTGGGACGGGGGGGAACTACGAGCAGTACTTC
v_gene: TRBV19
j_gene: TRBJ2-7
d_gene: TRBD2
abundance: few

CDR3aa: CAISEGQGNEKLFF
CDR3nt: TGTGCCATCAGTGAAGGGCAGGGGAATGAAAAACTGTTTTTT
v_gene: TRBV10-3
j_gene: TRBJ1-4
d_gene: -
abundance: -

CDR3aa: CASSAQQGSTEAFF
CDR3nt: TGTGCCAGCAGTGCCCAGCAGGGGAGCACTGAAGCTTTCTTT
v_gene: TRBV2
j_gene: TRBJ1-1
d_gene: -
abundance: once

CDR3aa: CASSPTGTDTQYF
CDR3nt: TGTGCCAGTTCGCCAACGGGGACAGATACGCAGTATTTT
v_gene: TRBV19
j_gene: TRBJ2-3
d_gene: -
abundance: -

CDR3aa: CASSVDNSGNTIYF
CDR3nt: TGTGCCAGCAGTGTTGACAACTCTGGAAACACCATATATTTT
v_gene: TRBV6-1
j_gene: TRBJ1-3
d_gene: -
abundance: -

CDR3aa: CASSLGQSNEQFF
CDR3nt: TGTGCCAGCAGCTTAGGTCAGTCCAATGAGCAGTTCTTC
v_gene: TRBV7-2
j_gene: TRBJ2-1
d_gene: -
abundance: -

CDR3aa: CASSLGTAYNEQFF
CDR3nt: TGTGCCAGCAGTCTCGGGACTGCCTACAATGAGCAGTTCTTC
v_gene: TRBV27
j_gene: TRBJ2-1
d_gene: -
abundance: -

CDR3aa: CASSRLAASTDTQYF
CDR3nt: TGTGCCAGCAGTAGACTAGCGGCTAGCACAGATACGCAGTATTTT
v_gene: TRBV27
j_gene: TRBJ2-3
d_gene: TRBD2
abundance: -

CDR3aa: CASSESGRAKNIQYF
CDR3nt: TGTGCCAGCAGTGAATCAGGGAGGGCCAAAAACATTCAGTACTTC
v_gene: TRBV25-1
j_gene: TRBJ2-4
d_gene: -
abundance: -

CDR3aa: CASSLAGGGVNTEAFF
CDR3nt: TGTGCCAGCAGCTTAGCGGGCGGGGGGGTGAACACTGAAGCTTTCTTT
v_gene: TRBV7-2
j_gene: TRBJ1-1
d_gene: -
abundance: -

CDR3aa: CASSPTGGGNYEQYF
CDR3nt: TGTGCCAGCAGTCCTACGGGCGGGGGAAACTACGAGCAGTACTTC
v_gene: TRBV6-5
j_gene: TRBJ2-7
d_gene: TRBD2
abundance: -

CDR3aa: CASSLSWSGRGKETQYF
CDR3nt: TGTGCCAGCAGCTTAAGTTGGTCGGGAAGGGGGAAAGAGACCCAGTACTTC
v_gene: TRBV11-2
j_gene: TRBJ2-5
d_gene: -
abundance: -

CDR3aa: CASSLAIGQGASEAFF
CDR3nt: TGCGCCAGCAGCTTGGCAATAGGACAGGGGGCGTCTGAAGCTTTCTTT
v_gene: TRBV5-1
j_gene: TRBJ1-1
d_gene: TRBD1
abundance: -

CDR3aa: CASSLQGAAYSNQPQHF
CDR3nt: TGTGCCAGCAGTTTACAGGGGGCGGCGTATAGCAATCAGCCCCAGCATTTT
v_gene: TRBV27
j_gene: TRBJ1-5
d_gene: TRBD1
abundance: -

CDR3aa: CASSQEEAFTDTQYF
CDR3nt: TGCGCCAGCAGCCAAGAAGAGGCATTCACAGATACGCAGTATTTT
v_gene: TRBV4-1
j_gene: TRBJ2-3
d_gene: -
abundance: -

CDR3aa: CASSLRGPPETQYF
CDR3nt: TGTGCCAGCAGCTTGCGGGGTCCACCAGAGACCCAGTACTTC
v_gene: TRBV5-6
j_gene: TRBJ2-5
d_gene: -
abundance: once

CDR3aa: CASSPSGGYEQYF
CDR3nt: TGCGCCAGCAGCCCATCAGGAGGCTACGAGCAGTACTTC
v_gene: TRBV4-1
j_gene: TRBJ2-7
d_gene: -
abundance: few

CDR3aa: CASLGSHEQYF
CDR3nt: TGTGCCAGCCTGGGGAGCCACGAGCAGTACTTC
v_gene: TRBV27
j_gene: TRBJ2-7
d_gene: -
abundance: once

CDR3aa: CASSDAPRDTQYF
CDR3nt: TGTGCCAGCAGTGATGCACCGCGAGATACGCAGTATTTT
v_gene: TRBV6-6
j_gene: TRBJ2-3
d_gene: -
abundance: -

CDR3aa: CASSSEPQHF
CDR3nt: TGTGCCAGCAGTTCAGAGCCCCAGCATTTT
v_gene: TRBV27
j_gene: TRBJ1-5
d_gene: -
abundance: few

CDR3aa: CASSEWGQGGAYNSPLHF
CDR3nt: TGTGCCAGCAGTGAATGGGGACAGGGAGGTGCTTATAATTCACCCCTCCACTTT
v_gene: TRBV2
j_gene: TRBJ1-6
d_gene: TRBD1
abundance: once

CDR3aa: CASSLRSGTSTDTQYF
CDR3nt: TGTGCCAGCAGCTTACGTAGCGGGACTAGCACAGATACGCAGTATTTT
v_gene: TRBV13
j_gene: TRBJ2-3
d_gene: TRBD2
abundance: -

CDR3aa: CASSSSGGAQHF
CDR3nt: TGCGCCAGCAGCTCCTCGGGGGGTGCCCAGCATTTT
v_gene: TRBV10-1
j_gene: TRBJ1-5
d_gene: -
abundance: once

CDR3aa: CASSIGGGPEKTQYF
CDR3nt: TGTGCCAGTAGTATTGGGGGAGGGCCGGAGAAGACCCAGTACTTC
v_gene: TRBV19
j_gene: TRBJ2-5
d_gene: TRBD2
abundance: -

CDR3aa: CADQGRAPRRAKNIQYF
CDR3nt: TGTGCCGACCAGGGGCGGGCTCCCCGCAGGGCCAAAAACATTCAGTACTTC
v_gene: TRBV12-1
j_gene: TRBJ2-4
d_gene: -
abundance: -

CDR3aa: CASQGYTEAFF
CDR3nt: TGTGCCAGCCAGGGCTACACTGAAGCTTTCTTT
v_gene: TRBV2
j_gene: TRBJ1-1
d_gene: -
abundance: -

CDR3aa: CASSLRDRGRDEQYF
CDR3nt: TGTGCCAGCAGCTTAAGGGACAGGGGGCGCGACGAGCAGTACTTC
v_gene: TRBV7-9
j_gene: TRBJ2-7
d_gene: TRBD1
abundance: few

CDR3aa: CASSLYGSSGNTIYF
CDR3nt: TGTGCCAGCAGCTTGTATGGGAGCTCTGGAAACACCATATATTTT
v_gene: TRBV5-6
j_gene: TRBJ1-3
d_gene: -
abundance: -

CDR3aa: CASSLSGTTNTEAFF
CDR3nt: TGTGCCAGCAGCTTGTCCGGGACAACGAACACTGAAGCTTTCTTT
v_gene: TRBV11-3
j_gene: TRBJ1-1
d_gene: -
abundance: few